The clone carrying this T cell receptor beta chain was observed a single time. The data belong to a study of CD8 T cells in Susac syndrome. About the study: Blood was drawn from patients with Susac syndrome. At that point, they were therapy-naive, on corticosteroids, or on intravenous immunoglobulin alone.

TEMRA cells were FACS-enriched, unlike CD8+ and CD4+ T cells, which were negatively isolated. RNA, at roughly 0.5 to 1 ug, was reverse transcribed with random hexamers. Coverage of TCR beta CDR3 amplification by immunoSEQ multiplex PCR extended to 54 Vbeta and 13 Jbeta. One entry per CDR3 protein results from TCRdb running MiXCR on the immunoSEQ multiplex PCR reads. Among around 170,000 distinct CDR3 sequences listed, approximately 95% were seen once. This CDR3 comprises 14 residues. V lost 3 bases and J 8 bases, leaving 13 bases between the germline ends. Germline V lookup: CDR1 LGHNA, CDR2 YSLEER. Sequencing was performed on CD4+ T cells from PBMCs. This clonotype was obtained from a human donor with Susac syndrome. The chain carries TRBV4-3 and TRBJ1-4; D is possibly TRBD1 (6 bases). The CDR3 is CASSHSGVTEKLFF. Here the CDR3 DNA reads TGCGCCAGCAGCCATTCAGGGGTGACAGAAAAACTGTTTTTT.